The sequence of this T cell receptor (beta chain) was determined in a study of T cells in Graves' hyperthyroidism and ophthalmopathy. Template material for amplifying TCR beta CDR3 regions consisted of RNA transcripts. TCR CDR3 regions were first amplified by RT-PCR with HTBI primers. Using its own MiXCR run on the multiplex PCR reads, TCRdb lists one record per CDR3 protein. Of 350,000 or so distinct CDR3 sequences in the sample, around 18% were seen once. At least 3 on the Clinical Activity Score was recorded for ophthalmopathy patients, who also had NOSPECS grade at least 4 and duration under 3 months. The table lists this clonotype with many counts. CDR1 and CDR2 from the germline V gene are LGHNA and YNFKEQ. V was clipped by 3 bases and J by 2 bases, with 14 bases between them. This CDR3 contains 15 residues.

This chain connects TRBV4-2 to TRBJ2-7, with D tentatively TRBD2 (6 bases). The sample comprised blood. The TCR comes from a woman between 35 and 50 years old with Graves' ophthalmopathy. CDR3 coding DNA: TGTGCCAGCAGCCATCCGGGGGACGGAACCTACGAGCAGTACTTC. Amino acids: CASSHPGDGTYEQYF.